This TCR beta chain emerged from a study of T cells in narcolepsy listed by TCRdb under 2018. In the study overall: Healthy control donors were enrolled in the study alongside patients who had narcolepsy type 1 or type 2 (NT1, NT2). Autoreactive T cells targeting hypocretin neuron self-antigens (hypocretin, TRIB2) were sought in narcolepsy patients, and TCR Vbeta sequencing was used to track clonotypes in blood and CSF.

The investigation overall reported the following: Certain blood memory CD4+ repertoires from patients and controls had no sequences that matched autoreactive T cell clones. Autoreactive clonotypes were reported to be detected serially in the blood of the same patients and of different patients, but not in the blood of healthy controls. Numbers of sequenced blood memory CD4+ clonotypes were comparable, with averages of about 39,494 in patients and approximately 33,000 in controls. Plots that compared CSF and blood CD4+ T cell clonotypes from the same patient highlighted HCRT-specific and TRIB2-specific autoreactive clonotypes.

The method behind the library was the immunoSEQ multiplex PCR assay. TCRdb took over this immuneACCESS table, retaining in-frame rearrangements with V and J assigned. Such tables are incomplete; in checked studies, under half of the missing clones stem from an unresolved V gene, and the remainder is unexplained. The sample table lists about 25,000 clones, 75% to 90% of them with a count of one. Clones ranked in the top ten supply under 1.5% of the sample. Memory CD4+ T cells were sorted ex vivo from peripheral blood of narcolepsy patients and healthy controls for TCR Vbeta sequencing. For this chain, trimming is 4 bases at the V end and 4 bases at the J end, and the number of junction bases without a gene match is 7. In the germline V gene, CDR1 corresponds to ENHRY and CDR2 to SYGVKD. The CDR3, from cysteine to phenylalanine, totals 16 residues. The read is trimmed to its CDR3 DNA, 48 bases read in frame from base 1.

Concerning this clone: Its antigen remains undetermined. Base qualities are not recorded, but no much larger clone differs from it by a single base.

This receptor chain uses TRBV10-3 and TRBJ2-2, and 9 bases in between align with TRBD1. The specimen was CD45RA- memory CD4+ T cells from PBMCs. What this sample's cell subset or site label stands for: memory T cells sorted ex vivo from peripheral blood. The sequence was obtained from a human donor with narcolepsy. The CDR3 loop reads CAISAAGTGSTGELFF. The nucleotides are TGTGCCATCAGTGCCGCCGGGACAGGGAGCACCGGGGAGCTGTTTTTT.